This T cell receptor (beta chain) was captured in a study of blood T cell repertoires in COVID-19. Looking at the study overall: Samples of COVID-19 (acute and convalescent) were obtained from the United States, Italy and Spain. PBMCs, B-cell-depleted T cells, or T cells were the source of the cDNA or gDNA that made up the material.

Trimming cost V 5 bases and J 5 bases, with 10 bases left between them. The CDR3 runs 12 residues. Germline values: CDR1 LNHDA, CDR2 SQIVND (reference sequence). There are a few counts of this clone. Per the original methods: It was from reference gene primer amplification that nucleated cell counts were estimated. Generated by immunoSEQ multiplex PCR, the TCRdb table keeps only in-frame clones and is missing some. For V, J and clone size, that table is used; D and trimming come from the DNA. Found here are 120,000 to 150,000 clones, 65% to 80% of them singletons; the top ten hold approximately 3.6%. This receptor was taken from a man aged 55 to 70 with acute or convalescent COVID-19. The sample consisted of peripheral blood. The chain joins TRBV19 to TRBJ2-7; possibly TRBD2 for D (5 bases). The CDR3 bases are TGTGCCAGTAGTGACGGACTGGACGAGCAGTACTTC. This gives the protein CASSDGLDEQYF.